The 27 T cell receptor beta chains presented below share a single source sample, sequenced in a study of cytomegalovirus exposure and HLA in healthy donors. PCR primers comprised 60 Vbeta and 13 Jbeta primers. Sequencing was performed with immunoSEQ multiplex PCR; in TCRdb, only in-frame clones are kept and a portion is missing. The repertoire holds fewer than 130,000 clones, more than 60% seen once, with around 5% in the top ten. The material sequenced was PBMCs. These receptors all come from a female donor in good health and CMV-seropositive.

V and J are TRBV9 and TRBJ2-1; the D gene is possibly TRBD2 (6 bases). The germline CDR1 and CDR2 sequences are SGDLS and YYNGEE. V was pared by 4 bases and J by 7 bases, with 21 bases between. CDR3 size: 16 residues. CDR3 DNA: TGTGCCAGCAGCCCCGGGCGGGGAATTGGTTGGAATGAGCAGTTCTTC. Its protein is CASSPGRGIGWNEQFF.

The J gene is TRBJ1-3, the V gene TRBV5-1, with 9 bases identical to TRBD1. Trimming at V came to 0 bases and at J to 2 bases, leaving 0 bases not matched to a gene. Germline V gene data show CDR1 as SGHRS and CDR2 as YFSETQ. The CDR3 has 15 residues. The CDR3 here is CASSLGQGAGNTIYF. CDR3 DNA: TGCGCCAGCAGCTTGGGACAGGGGGCTGGAAACACCATATATTTT.

By frequency in the sample, this clone is medium-sized. The chain carries TRBV10-1 and TRBJ2-1; 7 bases agree with TRBD1. CDR1 and CDR2 from the germline V gene are WNHNN and SYGVQD (reference sequence). The J segment lost 4 bases and the V segment lost 2 bases, leaving 5 bases of the junction unmatched. CDR3 length equals 15 residues. The CDR3 DNA is TGCGCCAGCAGTGAGACAGGGGTAGGGTACAATGAGCAGTTCTTC. Amino acid sequence: CASSETGVGYNEQFF.

The V gene is TRBV5-1, the J gene TRBJ1-6, with D tentatively TRBD1 (6 bases). This CDR3 is 16 amino acids long. V gave up 0 bases and J gave up 5 bases, with 12 bases separating them. Per the germline V gene, CDR1 is SGHRS and CDR2 is YFSETQ. The CDR3 DNA reads as TGCGCCAGCAGCTTGGATGGACAGACCGATAATTCACCCCTCCACTTT. It codes for CASSLDGQTDNSPLHF.

This clone was seen only a few times. Other DNA variants within this sample encode the same CDR3. This chain joins TRBV5-4 and TRBJ2-3; D possibly corresponds to TRBD2 (6 bases). The V end was cut by 0 bases, the J end by 1 base, with 9 bases between. This CDR3 is built from 15 residues. Germline V gives CDR1 SGHNT, CDR2 YYREEE (reference sequence). The CDR3 coding sequence is TGTGCCAGCAGCTTGGATGGCGGGGGCACAGATACGCAGTATTTT. Translation gives CASSLDGGGTDTQYF. The full variable domain, its missing parts supplied by reference TRBV5-4 and TRBJ2-3, is ETGVTQSPTHLIKTRGQQVTLRCSSQSGHNTVSWYQQALGQGPQFIFQYYREEENGRGNFPPRFSGLQFPNYSSELNVNALELDDSALYLCASSLDGGGTDTQYFGPGTRLTVL.

The J gene is TRBJ2-5, the V gene TRBV12-5, with 9 bases aligning to TRBD1. This CDR3 region has 16 residues. Unmatched junction bases numbered 4, after V lost 1 base and J lost 1 base. Germline-derived CDR1 and CDR2 are LGHNT and FRNRAP. CDR3 amino acids: CASGLGTGDFQETQYF. Written as DNA, the CDR3 is TGTGCTAGTGGTTTGGGGACAGGGGACTTCCAAGAGACCCAGTACTTC.

The rearrangement uses TRBV4-1 and TRBJ2-1, with a tentative D call TRBD2 (5 bases). This CDR3 comprises 15 residues. CDR1 and CDR2 from the germline V gene are MGHRA and YSYEKL. V was pared by 4 bases and J by 12 bases, with 22 bases between. The CDR3 loop is CASSPGWVSPMGQFF. The DNA for the CDR3 is TGCGCCAGCAGCCCGGGGTGGGTGTCCCCAATGGGGCAGTTCTTC.

The gene calls are TRBV5-4 and TRBJ2-1, with 9 bases identical to TRBD2. Germline loops: CDR1 SGHNT, CDR2 YYREEE (reference sequence). V shed 5 bases and J 3 bases; nucleotides not matched to a gene: 6. This CDR3 region has 15 residues. CDR3 DNA: TGTGCCAGCAGGAAGACTAGCGGAAACTACAATGAGCAGTTCTTC. Protein: CASRKTSGNYNEQFF.

The V gene is TRBV9, the J gene TRBJ1-2, with a weak D call TRBD1 (6 bases). Germline V gene data show CDR1 as SGDLS and CDR2 as YYNGEE. Trimming shortened V by 0 bases and J by 6 bases, and 9 bases separated the two germline ends. The CDR3 is 13 residues long. This CDR3 is CASSVAGAHGYTF. The CDR3 DNA sequence: TGTGCCAGCAGCGTAGCAGGGGCGCATGGCTACACCTTC.

The count of this clone is one. This chain uses TRBV5-1 with TRBJ2-3; D may be TRBD2 (6 bases). V was shortened by 1 base and J by 9 bases, with 18 bases between the two germline ends. The CDR3 contains 15 residues. Looked up from germline, CDR1 is SGHRS and CDR2 is YFSETQ. CDR3 DNA sequence: TGCGCCAGCAGCTTGAGATTCGGGGACTCGGGGACGCAGTATTTT. It translates to CASSLRFGDSGTQYF.

The rearrangement links TRBV29-1 to TRBJ2-1, with TRBD2 matching over 9 bases. The CDR3 contains 15 residues. V lost 4 bases to trimming and J lost 1 base; unmatched junction nucleotides: 5. The germline V gene has CDR1 SQVTM and CDR2 ANQGSEA. The CDR3 here is CSVASSGTSYNEQFF. The CDR3 nucleotides are TGCAGCGTTGCCTCTAGCGGGACTTCCTACAATGAGCAGTTCTTC.

The CDR3 DNA reads TGTGCCAGCACGACAGGAAGCTCTGGAAACACCATATATTTT. Encoded protein: CASTTGSSGNTIYF. The chain is built from TRBV28 and TRBJ1-3; D may be TRBD1 (6 bases). The CDR3 consists of 14 residues. Looked up from germline, CDR1 is MDHEN and CDR2 is SYDVKM. V shed 7 bases and J shed 0 bases, with 10 bases lying between them.

This rearrangement joins TRBV6-5 to TRBJ2-7; D gene ambiguous. CDR1 and CDR2 (germline): MNHEY, SVGAGI. The CDR3 length is 12 residues. V was shortened by 5 bases and J by 7 bases, with 12 bases between the two germline ends. CDR3 DNA sequence: TGTGCCAGCAGTAGCCAGGCGCTTGAGCAGTACTTC. It codes for CASSSQALEQYF.

The chain is built from TRBV4-2 and TRBJ1-4; TRBD1 is a possible D gene (6 bases). Deletions cut 1 base from V and 14 bases from J, with 23 bases between. CDR1 LGHNA and CDR2 YNFKEQ come from the germline V gene. The CDR3 is 16 residues long. CDR3 region: CASSQVLGGVTARLFF. For the CDR3, the DNA is TGTGCCAGCAGCCAAGTTCTAGGGGGGGTGACGGCGAGGCTGTTTTTT.

This clone was counted a few times. The chain carries TRBV4-1 and TRBJ2-4; 8 positions agree with TRBD2. The CDR3 extends over 14 amino acids. CDR1 is MGHRA and CDR2 is YSYEKL in the germline V gene. J lost 6 bases, V lost 1 base, and 2 bases had no gene match. This CDR3 is CASSQVAGTNIQYF. The CDR3 DNA follows: TGCGCCAGCAGCCAAGTAGCGGGGACAAACATTCAGTACTTC.

The chain carries TRBV4-1 and TRBJ2-7, with 7 nucleotides matching TRBD1. Germline V gene lookup returns CDR1 MGHRA and CDR2 YSYEKL. After removal of 5 bases from V and 1 base from J, the junction contained 8 bases not matched to a gene. The CDR3 loop spans 15 amino acids. Written as DNA, the CDR3 is TGCGCCAGCAGCACGAGATACAGGGGATCCTACGAGCAGTACTTC. The encoded protein is CASSTRYRGSYEQYF.

V usage is TRBV28 and J usage is TRBJ1-3, with TRBD1 matching 7 bases. Germline CDR1 reads MDHEN; CDR2 reads SYDVKM. The CDR3 consists of 17 residues. The J segment lost 0 bases and the V segment lost 8 bases, leaving 13 bases of the junction unmatched. CDR3 sequence: CASQPGTALISGNTIYF. The CDR3 DNA is TGTGCCAGCCAACCCGGGACAGCGTTAATCTCTGGAAACACCATATATTTT. Using reference TRBV28 and TRBJ1-3 for the parts outside the CDR3, the full variable domain is DVKVTQSSRYLVKRTGEKVFLECVQDMDHENMFWYRQDPGLGLRLIYFSYDVKMKEKGDIPEGYSVSREKKERFSLILESASTNQTSMYLCASQPGTALISGNTIYFGEGSWLTVV.

The chain combines TRBV4-2 with TRBJ1-2; D call uncertain. Germline lookup yields CDR1 LGHNA and CDR2 YNFKEQ. This CDR3 has 15 amino acids. V gave up 0 bases and J gave up 5 bases, with 13 bases separating them. CDR3 sequence (DNA): TGTGCCAGCAGCCAAGATATCGGGGTTGGTTATGGCTACACCTTC. Encoded protein: CASSQDIGVGYGYTF.

The V and J genes are TRBV5-4 and TRBJ2-7, with TRBD1 matching over 8 bases. Germline V gene sequence: CDR1 SGHNT, CDR2 YYREEE (reference sequence). The V gene end was trimmed by 4 bases and the J gene end by 7 bases; junction bases not matched to a gene: 10. The CDR3 runs 14 residues. In nucleotides, the CDR3 is TGTGCCAGCAGCCCTTGGACAGGGTCGAAGGAGCAGTACTTC. It is translated as CASSPWTGSKEQYF.

The rearrangement uses TRBV7-3 and TRBJ2-7, with TRBD2 matching over 10 bases. J was trimmed by 4 bases and V by 3 bases; bases with no gene match: 6. CDR3 length: 15 residues. Per germline, CDR1 SGHTA and CDR2 FQGTGA. CDR3 loop: CASSFKAGGPYEQYF. The CDR3 DNA reads as TGTGCCAGCAGCTTCAAAGCGGGGGGGCCGTACGAGCAGTACTTC.

V and J are TRBV7-6 and TRBJ1-3, with D possibly TRBD1 on 5 matching bases. Germline CDR1 reads SGHVS; CDR2 reads FNYEAQ. Deletions cut 6 bases from V and 9 bases from J, with 15 bases between. The CDR3 totals 13 residues. CDR3 nucleotide sequence: TGTGCCAGCAGACCGGACACCTCGGGCACCATATATTTT. Its translation is CASRPDTSGTIYF.

This rearrangement joins TRBV7-3 to TRBJ2-3; D possibly corresponds to TRBD2 (5 bases). The length of the CDR3 is 14 residues. V shed 5 bases and J shed 2 bases, with 11 bases lying between them. Germline CDR1 reads SGHTA; CDR2 reads FQGTGA. The CDR3 DNA sequence: TGTGCCAGCAGCAAAAAGGACTTCACAGATACGCAGTATTTT. Its protein product is CASSKKDFTDTQYF.

Comments on this clone: The conserved phenylalanine or tryptophan is not found at the CDR3 terminus, so this likely reflects a read error. The CDR3 DNA is TGTGCCTTACAGGGCAGCTCCTACGAGCAGTACCTC. Translated, it gives CALQGSSYEQYL. The chain combines TRBV30 with TRBJ2-7; weak D call: TRBD1 (6 bases). This CDR3 has 12 amino acids. V was cut by 7 bases and J by 0 bases, with 10 bases left in between. The V gene's germline CDR1 is GTSNPN and CDR2 SVGIG (reference sequence).

CDR3 loop: CTSSQDWSYYNEQFF. The CDR3 nucleotides are TGCACCAGCAGCCAAGATTGGAGCTACTACAATGAGCAGTTCTTC. The chain uses TRBV1 and TRBJ2-1; TRBD2, as called in the table, went unchecked against the DNA. TRBV1 is shown as a pseudogene. CDR3 length equals 15 residues.

The V and J genes are TRBV10-1 and TRBJ2-1; 14 positions match TRBD2. The CDR3 has 17 residues. Germline CDR1 reads WNHNN; CDR2 reads SYGVQD (reference sequence). The trim removed 2 bases at V and 6 bases at J, leaving 6 bases unmatched. This CDR3 reads CASSEGGTSGRANEQFF. CDR3 in DNA: TGCGCCAGCAGTGAGGGGGGGACTAGCGGGAGAGCCAATGAGCAGTTCTTC.

This clone appeared a few times. The chain recombines TRBV27 with TRBJ2-7, with D possibly matching TRBD2 (6 bases). Germline lookup yields CDR1 MNHEY and CDR2 SMNVEV (reference sequence). With 6 bases removed from V and 1 base from J, the gap between germline ends came to 13 bases. This CDR3 has 14 amino acids. CDR3 sequence (DNA): TGTGCCAGCAGGCTGCACGGGGGATCCTACGAGCAGTACTTC. Translating it yields CASRLHGGSYEQYF.

The rearrangement uses TRBV6-1 and TRBJ1-2; tentatively, D is TRBD1 (5 bases). The V end was cut by 7 bases, the J end by 4 bases, with 16 bases between. This CDR3 region has 14 residues. The germline CDR1 and CDR2 sequences are MNHNS and SASEGT. CDR3 nucleotide sequence: TGTGCCAGCACCGCGGGGCCGGGGGGCTATGGCTACACCTTC. Translated: CASTAGPGGYGYTF.